This T cell receptor beta chain was found in a study of blood T cell repertoires in COVID-19. Study-level information: Specimens from acute and convalescent COVID-19 originated in the United States, Italy and Spain. Sample material is recorded as cDNA or gDNA derived from T cells, B-cell-depleted T cells, or PBMCs.

CDR1 is KGHSH, CDR2 LQKENI, per germline. The ends lost 1 base at V and 3 bases at J; junction bases unmatched: 2. The CDR3 has 15 residues. In the original workflow: Reference gene primer amplification gave estimated nucleated cell counts. Method: immunoSEQ multiplex PCR; TCRdb's copy keeps in-frame clones and lacks some. V and J calls and clone size are as listed in that table; D and trimming were resolved from the DNA. The table lists about 60,000 clones, about 85% of them singletons. Source material: peripheral blood. The rearrangement uses TRBV18 and TRBJ1-4; 7 bases agree with TRBD1. The clonotype originates from a human donor with acute or convalescent COVID-19. The donor label of this sample is uncertain. The CDR3 sequence: CASSPQGAPNEKLFF. CDR3 sequence (DNA): TGTGCCAGCTCACCACAGGGGGCTCCTAATGAAAAACTGTTTTTT.